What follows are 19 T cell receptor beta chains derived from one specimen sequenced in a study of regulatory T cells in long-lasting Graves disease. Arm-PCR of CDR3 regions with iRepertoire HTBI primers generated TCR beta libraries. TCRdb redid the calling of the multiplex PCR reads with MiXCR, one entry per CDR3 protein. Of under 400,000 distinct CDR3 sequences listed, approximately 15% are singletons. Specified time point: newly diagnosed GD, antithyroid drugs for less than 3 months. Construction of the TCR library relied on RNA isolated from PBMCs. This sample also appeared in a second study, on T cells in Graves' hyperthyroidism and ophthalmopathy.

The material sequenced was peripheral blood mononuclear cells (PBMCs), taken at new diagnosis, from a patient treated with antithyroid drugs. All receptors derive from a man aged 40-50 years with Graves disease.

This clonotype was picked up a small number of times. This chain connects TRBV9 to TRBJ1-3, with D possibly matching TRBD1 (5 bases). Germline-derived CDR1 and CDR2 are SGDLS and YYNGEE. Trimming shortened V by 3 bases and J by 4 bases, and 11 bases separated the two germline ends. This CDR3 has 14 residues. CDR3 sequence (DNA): TGTGCCAGCAGCGACCAGGGTACCGGAAACACCATATATTTT. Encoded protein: CASSDQGTGNTIYF.

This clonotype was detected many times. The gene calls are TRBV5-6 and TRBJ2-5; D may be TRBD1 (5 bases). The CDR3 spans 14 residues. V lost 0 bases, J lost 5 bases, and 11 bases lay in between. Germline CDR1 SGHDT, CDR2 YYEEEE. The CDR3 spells CASSLGAGQETQYF. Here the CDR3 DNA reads TGTGCCAGCAGCTTGGGGGCAGGGCAGGAGACCCAGTACTTC. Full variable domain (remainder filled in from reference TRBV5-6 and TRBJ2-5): DAGVTQSPTHLIKTRGQQVTLRCSPKSGHDTVSWYQQALGQGPQFIFQYYEEEERQRGNFPDRFSGHQFPNYSSELNVNALLLGDSALYLCASSLGAGQETQYFGPGTRLLVL.

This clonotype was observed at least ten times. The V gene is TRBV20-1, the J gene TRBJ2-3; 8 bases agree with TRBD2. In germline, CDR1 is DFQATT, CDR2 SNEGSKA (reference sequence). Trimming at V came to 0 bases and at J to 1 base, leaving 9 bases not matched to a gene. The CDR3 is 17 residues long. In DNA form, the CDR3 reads TGCAGTGCTAGAGATCGGGTACGGGGGGGCCGCACAGATACGCAGTATTTT. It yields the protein CSARDRVRGGRTDTQYF.

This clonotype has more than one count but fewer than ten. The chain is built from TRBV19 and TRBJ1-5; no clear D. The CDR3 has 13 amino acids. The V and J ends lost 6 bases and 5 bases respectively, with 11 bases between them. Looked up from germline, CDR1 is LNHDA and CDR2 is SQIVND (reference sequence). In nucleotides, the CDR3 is TGTGCCAGTAGGACCATGGTGGATCAGCCCCAGCATTTT. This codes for CASRTMVDQPQHF.

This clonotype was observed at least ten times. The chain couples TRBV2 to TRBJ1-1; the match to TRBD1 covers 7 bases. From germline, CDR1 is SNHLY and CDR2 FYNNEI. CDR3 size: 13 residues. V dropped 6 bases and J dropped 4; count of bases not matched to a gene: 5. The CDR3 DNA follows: TGTGCCAGCAGGCGACAGGGAGGCACTGAAGCTTTCTTT. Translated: CASRRQGGTEAFF.

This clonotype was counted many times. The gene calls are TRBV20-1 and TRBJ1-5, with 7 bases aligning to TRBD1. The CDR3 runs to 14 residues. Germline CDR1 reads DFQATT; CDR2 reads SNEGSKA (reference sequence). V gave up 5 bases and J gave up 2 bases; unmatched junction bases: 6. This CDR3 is CSAVQGFGNQPQHF. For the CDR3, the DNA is TGCAGTGCTGTACAGGGGTTCGGCAATCAGCCCCAGCATTTT.

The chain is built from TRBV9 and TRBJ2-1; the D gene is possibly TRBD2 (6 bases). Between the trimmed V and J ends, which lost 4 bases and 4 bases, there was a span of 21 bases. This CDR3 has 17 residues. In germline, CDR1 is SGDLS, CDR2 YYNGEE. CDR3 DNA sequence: TGTGCCAGCAGCCTCCGGCGAGGCGGGGCTACTTACAATGAGCAGTTCTTC. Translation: CASSLRRGGATYNEQFF. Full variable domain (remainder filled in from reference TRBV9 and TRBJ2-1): DSGVTQTPKHLITATGQRVTLRCSPRSGDLSVYWYQQSLDQGLQFLIQYYNGEERAKGNILERFSAQQFPDLHSELNLSSLELGDSALYFCASSLRRGGATYNEQFFGPGTRLTVL.

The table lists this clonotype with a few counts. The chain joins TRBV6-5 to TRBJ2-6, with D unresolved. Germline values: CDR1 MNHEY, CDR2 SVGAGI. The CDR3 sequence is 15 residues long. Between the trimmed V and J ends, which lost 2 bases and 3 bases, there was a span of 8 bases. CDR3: CASSYVRGGANVLTF. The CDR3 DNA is TGTGCCAGCAGTTACGTGAGAGGTGGGGCCAACGTCCTGACTTTC.

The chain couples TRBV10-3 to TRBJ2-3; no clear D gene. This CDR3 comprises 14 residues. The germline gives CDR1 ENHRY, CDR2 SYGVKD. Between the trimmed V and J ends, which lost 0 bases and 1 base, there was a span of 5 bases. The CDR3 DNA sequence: TGTGCCATCAGTGAGTCGTTGGGCACAGATACGCAGTATTTT. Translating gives CAISESLGTDTQYF.

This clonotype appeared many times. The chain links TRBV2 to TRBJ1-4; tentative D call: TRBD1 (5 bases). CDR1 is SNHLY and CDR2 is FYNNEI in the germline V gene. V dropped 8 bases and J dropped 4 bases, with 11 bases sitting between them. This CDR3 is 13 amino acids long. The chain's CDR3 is CASLTALNEKLFF. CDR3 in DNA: TGTGCCAGCTTGACAGCTCTTAATGAAAAACTGTTTTTT.

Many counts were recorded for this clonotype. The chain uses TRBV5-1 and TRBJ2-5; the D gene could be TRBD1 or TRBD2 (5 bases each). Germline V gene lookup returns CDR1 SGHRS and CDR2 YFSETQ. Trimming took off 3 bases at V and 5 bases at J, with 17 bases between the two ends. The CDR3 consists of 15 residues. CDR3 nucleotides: TGCGCCAGCAGCTCGTGGGACCCCCAAACGGAGACCCAGTACTTC. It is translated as CASSSWDPQTETQYF.

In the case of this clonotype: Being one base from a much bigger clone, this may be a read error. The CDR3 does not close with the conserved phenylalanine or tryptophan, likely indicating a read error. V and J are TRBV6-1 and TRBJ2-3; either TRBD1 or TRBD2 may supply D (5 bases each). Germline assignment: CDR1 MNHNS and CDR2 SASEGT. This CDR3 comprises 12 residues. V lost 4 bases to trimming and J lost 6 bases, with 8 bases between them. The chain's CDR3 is CASSAEGDTQYL. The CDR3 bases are TGTGCCAGCAGTGCTGAGGGGGATACGCAGTATCTT.

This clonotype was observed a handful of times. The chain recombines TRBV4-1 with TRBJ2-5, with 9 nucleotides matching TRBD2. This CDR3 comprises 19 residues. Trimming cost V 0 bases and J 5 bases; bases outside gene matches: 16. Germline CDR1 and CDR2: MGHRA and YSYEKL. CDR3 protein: CASSQDLTERGVLVETQYF. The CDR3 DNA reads TGCGCCAGCAGCCAAGATCTTACTGAGCGGGGGGTCCTAGTGGAGACCCAGTACTTC.

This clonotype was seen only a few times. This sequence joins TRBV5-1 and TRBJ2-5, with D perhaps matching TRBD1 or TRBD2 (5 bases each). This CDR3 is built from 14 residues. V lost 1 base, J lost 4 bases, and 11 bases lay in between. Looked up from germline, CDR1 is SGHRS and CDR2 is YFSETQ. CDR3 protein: CASSLRDARETQYF. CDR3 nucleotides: TGCGCCAGCAGCTTGCGGGACGCCCGAGAGACCCAGTACTTC.

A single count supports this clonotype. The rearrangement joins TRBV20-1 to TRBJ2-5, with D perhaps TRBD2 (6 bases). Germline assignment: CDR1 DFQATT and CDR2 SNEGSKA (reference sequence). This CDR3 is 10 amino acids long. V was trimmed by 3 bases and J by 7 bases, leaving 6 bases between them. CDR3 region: CSARGGTQYF. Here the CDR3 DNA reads TGCAGTGCTAGGGGAGGGACCCAGTACTTC.

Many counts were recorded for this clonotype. The CDR3, as DNA: TGTGCCAGCAGTATCTACCGGGACAGGGGCGTGGATACGCAGTATTTT. Protein: CASSIYRDRGVDTQYF. The chain couples TRBV2 to TRBJ2-3, with 10 bases fitting TRBD1. CDR3 length: 16 residues. The trim removed 5 bases at V and 6 bases at J, leaving 11 bases unmatched. The germline V gene encodes CDR1 SNHLY and CDR2 FYNNEI.

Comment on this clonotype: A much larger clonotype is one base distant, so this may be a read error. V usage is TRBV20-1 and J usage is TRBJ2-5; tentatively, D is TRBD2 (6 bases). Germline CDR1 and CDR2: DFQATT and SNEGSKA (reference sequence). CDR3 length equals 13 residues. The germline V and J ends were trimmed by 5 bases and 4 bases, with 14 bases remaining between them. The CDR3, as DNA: TGCAGTGCTTTTCGCAGCGGGCGAGAGACCCAGTACTTC. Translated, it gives CSAFRSGRETQYF.

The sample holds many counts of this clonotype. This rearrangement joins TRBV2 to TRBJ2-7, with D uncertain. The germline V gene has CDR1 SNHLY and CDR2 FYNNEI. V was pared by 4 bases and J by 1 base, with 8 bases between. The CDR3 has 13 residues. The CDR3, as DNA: TGTGCCAGCAGTGTGTCCGGATCCTACGAGCAGTACTTC. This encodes CASSVSGSYEQYF.

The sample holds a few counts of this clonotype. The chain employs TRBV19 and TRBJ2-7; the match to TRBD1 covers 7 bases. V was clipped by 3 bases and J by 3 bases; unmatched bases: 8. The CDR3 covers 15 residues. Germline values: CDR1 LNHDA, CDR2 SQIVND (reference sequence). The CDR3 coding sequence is TGTGCCAGTAGTATGCGCGAATCAGGGGGCTACGAGCAGTACTTC. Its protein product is CASSMRESGGYEQYF.